What follows is one T cell receptor beta chain and its context. Its recognized antigen is unknown. Base qualities are missing; no much larger clone stands one base away. The sample originates from a study of shared clonotypes between healthy human individuals (dated by TCRdb to the early 2020s). Concerning the study at large: Three men and a couple of women, aged 18 to 49 years, made up the cohort. For each donor, three plates each were used for CD4 naive and CD4 memory, two plates were used for CD8 naive, and one plate was used for CD8 memory. The study deeply sequenced blood TCR repertoires of 5 or 6 healthy adults to estimate repertoire size and the extent of clonotype sharing between individuals. To increase sequencing depth and limit assay-specific biases, different laboratories used diverse techniques to prepare libraries and sequence TCR repertoires. Between about 0.94 and 8.9 billion PBMCs per donor were obtained by leukapheresis.

General study outcomes and caveats: Rarefaction of sorted-subset datasets indicated incomplete sequencing despite the large sequencing depth. Based on pairwise subsampling, the degree of clonotype sharing among donors was expected to be affected by sequencing depth. Sampling was restricted to blood, and TCR repertoires in tissue are likely to differ from TCR repertoires in blood. Because the study included only a small number of donors, the genetic and exposure-history diversity represented was limited. Naive subsets generally had larger estimated clonotype richness than memory subsets. Compared with non-shared clonotypes, the clonotypes found in all four sorted-subset donors had higher generation probabilities. Roughly 5% of naive CD4, 3.5% of naive CD8, 2.3% of memory CD4, and around 0.42% of memory CD8 clonotypes were shared across several donors.

Healthy HIV-negative adults with no recently reported acute infections or vaccinations were included as donors. Only Caucasian adults living in Nashville, Tennessee, USA were represented among the donors. CD4+ T cells were enriched by magnetic negative selection, after which naive cells were positively selected on CD45RA and the negative fraction was taken as the memory subset. Blood was collected by leukapheresis, and PBMCs were isolated by Ficoll-Histopaque density gradient centrifugation and then cryopreserved in liquid nitrogen vapor phase. Purity and quantity of every magnetically sorted T cell population were checked by analytical flow cytometry. From each sorted fraction, genomic DNA was isolated and quantified by UV absorbance on a Nanodrop 2000c. Using the deep immunoSEQ assay, TCR CDR3 regions were amplified from genomic DNA by multiplex PCR. Extracted genomic DNA from each cell subset was distributed evenly across all wells of several immunoSEQ 96-well plates, and each plate was treated as a replicate. Each replicate PCR for sorted subsets received about 200 ng genomic DNA, equal to 28,000 or so T cell genomes. Purified libraries were measured with a Qubit 3.0 fluorometer, size-checked on a Bioanalyzer 2100, and measured again with the KAPA Library Quantification kit. Every immunoSEQ 96-well plate was sequenced on a separate single-read 150-cycle Illumina NextSeq 550 flow cell. Turning to the authors' computational methods: Because only junctional sequences without quality scores were contained in the immunoSEQ output, filtering matching that applied to full-length reads could not be performed. Sequences were annotated with PyIR, a Python wrapper for IgBLAST v1.9, and V/J genes and CDR3 were assigned using IMGT germline references. Reads with weak V/J assignments (E-value above 1e-6), missing CDR3, stop codons, out-of-frame junctions, or ambiguous translated residues were removed. V3J clonotypes were defined as sequences sharing an identical inferred V gene, J gene, and CDR3 amino acid sequence. To compute the percentage overlap between repertoires, the number of shared unique clonotypes was divided by the size of the smaller repertoire. RTK rarefaction, the Chao1 estimator, and Recon v2.1 estimates of unobserved clonotypes were used to assess repertoire richness. Generation probabilities were computed with OLGA for all TCRbeta clonotypes obtained by the gDNA method from a handful of donors. The source is immuneACCESS, and TCRdb retained only in-frame sequences with V and J called. Part of the clones is not carried over; for the studies checked, unresolved V genes explain less than half of this, and the remainder is unexplained. V and J calls plus clone size are reproduced from that table; the DNA served to infer D and trimming. This sample is represented by approximately 1,000,000 clones; roughly 74% of them were singletons. The ten largest clonotypes hold more than 0.5% of the sample.

The sequencing input was memory CD4+ T cells from PBMCs. This specimen's cell subset or site label, per the study, means: CD45RA-negative fraction. The receptor was isolated from a man aged 18 to 29 in good health. Some clones in this sample may be carry-over from other donors' samples.

The bases read TGTGCCAGCAGTACGGCTAGCGGGAGGGCCTACGAGCAGTACTTC. Translated, it reads CASSTASGRAYEQYF. The receptor chain draws on TRBV28 and TRBJ2-7, with 12 bases matching TRBD2. V loses 5 bases at its end and J loses 2 bases; junction bases beyond the gene matches: 4. The CDR3 starts with the cysteine, ends with the phenylalanine, and has 15 residues. The read is trimmed to its CDR3 DNA, 45 bases read in frame from base 1. CDR1 MDHEN and CDR2 SYDVKM are derived from the germline V gene.